The 9 T cell receptor beta chains below all came from one sample that was sequenced in a study of blood T cells in healthy people across ages. Together with a sample-barcoded 5' primer, a J-beta primer mix was included in a second PCR lasting about 6 to 11 cycles. TCRdb called the 5' RACE reads again in MiXCR, with one record for every CDR3 protein. Among about 810,000 distinct CDR3 sequences listed, around 36% were seen once. Input material: blood. These receptors originate from a man younger than 35 in good health.

Note on this clonotype: The junction and the germline gene differ at one end; a read error may be behind it. This chain links TRBV27 with TRBJ2-5; D is unclear. Germline V gene data show CDR1 as MNHEY and CDR2 as SMNVEV (reference sequence). The CDR3 runs to 16 residues. CDR3 sequence reads: CAGSLSRAGKQETQYF. The CDR3 region has the DNA TGTGCCGGCAGTTTATCTCGGGCAGGTAAACAAGAGACCCAGTACTTC.

This clonotype was detected only a few times. V usage is TRBV29-1 and J usage is TRBJ2-6; D is unresolved. The germline gives CDR1 SQVTM, CDR2 ANQGSEA. Trimming took 5 bases from V and 2 from J, leaving 13 bases between them. CDR3 size: 15 residues. CDR3 DNA sequence: TGCAGCGTTTGGGAAGGGCTGGCTGGGGCCAACGTCCTGACTTTC. Translated: CSVWEGLAGANVLTF.

The V and J genes are TRBV5-1 and TRBJ1-1; D ambiguous. CDR1 is SGHRS and CDR2 is YFSETQ in the germline V gene. V was cut by 6 bases and J by 2 bases, with 5 bases left in between. The CDR3 has 11 amino acids. CDR3 DNA sequence: TGCGCCAGCAAAGCTAACACTGAAGCTTTCTTT. Its protein is CASKANTEAFF.

This clonotype showed up just a few times. The CDR3 sequence is CASSLGAPSYEQYF. For the CDR3, the DNA is TGTGCCAGCAGCTTAGGAGCGCCATCCTACGAGCAGTACTTC. The chain has TRBV13 and TRBJ2-7; D not resolved. Looked up from germline, CDR1 is PRHDT and CDR2 is FYEKMQ (reference sequence). V was trimmed by 0 bases and J by 1 base, leaving 7 bases between them. This CDR3 is built from 14 residues. Combining the CDR3 with reference TRBV13 and TRBJ2-7 gives the whole variable domain AAGVIQSPRHLIKEKRETATLKCYPIPRHDTVYWYQQGPGQDPQFLISFYEKMQSDKGSIPDRFSAQQFSDYHSELNMSSLELGDSALYFCASSLGAPSYEQYFGPGTRLTVT.

This chain links TRBV5-1 with TRBJ2-3; TRBD1 matches at 7 bases. CDR3 size: 15 residues. CDR1 and CDR2 from the germline V gene are SGHRS and YFSETQ. V gave up 0 bases and J gave up 2 bases; unmatched junction bases: 3. DNA for the CDR3: TGCGCCAGCAGCTTGGAGGGGGCGTACACAGATACGCAGTATTTT. Protein sequence: CASSLEGAYTDTQYF.

This clonotype occurred a few times. V and J are TRBV6-1 and TRBJ1-5; D gene ambiguous. Germline CDR1 is MNHNS and CDR2 is SASEGT. The CDR3 loop spans 14 amino acids. The V end lost 2 bases, the J end lost 4 bases, and 9 bases lay between the germline ends. CDR3: CASSELDSNQPQHF. CDR3 DNA: TGTGCCAGCAGTGAACTAGACTCGAATCAGCCCCAGCATTTT.

The chain combines TRBV20-1 with TRBJ2-1, with D hard to call. CDR1 is DFQATT, CDR2 SNEGSKA, per germline (reference sequence). The germline V and J ends were trimmed by 6 bases and 3 bases, with 9 bases remaining between them. The CDR3 sequence is 12 residues long. The CDR3 DNA reads TGCAGTGCATATTCAGGCTACAATGAGCAGTTCTTC. Translation gives CSAYSGYNEQFF.

On this clonotype itself: A much larger clone lies one base from this, so it may be a read error. The chain has TRBV24-1 and TRBJ2-1, with 9 positions matching TRBD1. J gave up 6 bases and V 3 bases, and 5 bases lay outside the gene matches. The V gene's germline CDR1 is KGHDR and CDR2 SFDVKD. The CDR3 runs to 15 residues. Here the CDR3 DNA reads TGTGCCACCAGTGATGCTCGGACAGGGGTCAATGAGCAGTTCTTC. Translated: CATSDARTGVNEQFF.

With respect to this clonotype: A much larger clonotype is one base distant, so this may be a read error. V gene TRBV11-1 combines with J gene TRBJ1-2, with D uncertain. The CDR3 is made up of 14 amino acids. Germline V gene sequence: CDR1 SGHAT, CDR2 FQDESV (reference sequence). The germline V and J ends were trimmed by 5 bases and 1 base, with 11 bases remaining between them. CDR3 region: CASSGGRINYGYTF. In DNA, the CDR3 is TGTGCCAGCAGCGGAGGACGGATTAACTATGGCTACACCTTC.